These T cell receptor beta chains were read from a single sample in a study of OX40 agonist ivuxolimab in advanced cancers. Repertoires were generated with immunoSEQ multiplex PCR, while TCRdb's copy carries only in-frame clones and drops some. The data contain around 63,000 clones, around 90% of them seen just once; the ten biggest clones take up just under 25%. Sequences were derived from CD4+ or CD8+ T cells sorted from blood, sampled in a trial of the OX40 agonist ivuxolimab. Receptors were obtained from an adult with an advanced solid tumor such as melanoma, head and neck, liver or kidney cancer. The CDR3 runs from the conserved cysteine through the conserved F or W. The size field is filled for only some rows; it gives once, few, many or a size class.

clone_size | cdr3_length | v_call | cdr3_aa
. | 12 | TRBV28 | CASSLVGYEQYF
once | 16 | TRBV7-6 | CASSLAQFGTNYEQYF
. | 14 | TRBV27 | CASSSQGVGETQYF
. | 14 | TRBV10-3 | CATAPAGQPYEQYF
once | 17 | TRBV2 | CASSNETSERFYNEQFF
. | 15 | TRBV4-3 | CASSQDRQGLDEQFF
. | 14 | TRBV7-3 | CASSSMDYPDEQFF
. | 14 | TRBV9 | CASSPGGAPYGYTF
. | 16 | TRBV7-9 | CASSPKAGTGADEQYF
. | 14 | TRBV30 | CAWKDRPASSEQYF
. | 14 | TRBV5-1 | CASSLADRGYGYTF
. | 14 | TRBV27 | CASSLRGVDNEQFF
. | 16 | TRBV5-4 | CASSLLAGGSNYGYTF
. | 13 | TRBV27 | CASSLSPSHEQFF
few | 17 | TRBV4-3 | CASSQTDRGPFGVGYTF
. | 17 | TRBV14 | CASSPLLQTSGEETQYF
few | 10 | TRBV29-1 | CSVTRGEAFF
. | 16 | TRBV4-1 | CASSQTGSYSYNEQFF
. | 14 | TRBV30 | CAWSVGGGNQPQHF
. | 17 | TRBV11-2 | CASSLRGRHSSYNEQFF
. | 16 | TRBV5-6 | CASSLRYMVLGESQYF
. | 15 | TRBV18 | CASSPGTGVSYEQYF